One sample yielded the 7 T cell receptor beta chains listed below, sequenced in a study of cytomegalovirus exposure and HLA in healthy donors. PCR involved 60 Vbeta and 13 Jbeta primers. Clones were read by immunoSEQ multiplex PCR, and TCRdb kept only the in-frame ones, dropping some. This table has some 180,000 clones, roughly 13% appearing once. The material sequenced was PBMCs. Receptor source: a man aged 45-65 years in good health and CMV-seropositive.

The chain combines TRBV4-1 with TRBJ1-1, with D possibly matching TRBD1 (5 bases). Germline assignment: CDR1 MGHRA and CDR2 YSYEKL. The CDR3 covers 15 residues. With 4 bases removed from V and 4 bases from J, the gap between germline ends came to 16 bases. In DNA form, the CDR3 reads TGCGCCAGCAGCCCAGGGCAACAGACACTCACTGAAGCTTTCTTT. Its translation: CASSPGQQTLTEAFF.

This clone has more than one count but fewer than ten. The chain joins TRBV10-3 to TRBJ1-1; 7 bases line up with TRBD1. This CDR3 is 13 amino acids long. V shed 4 bases, J shed 5 bases, and the junction held 4 bases outside the gene matches. Germline lookup yields CDR1 ENHRY and CDR2 SYGVKD. Here the CDR3 DNA reads TGTGCCATCAGTGTCGGGACAGCGACTGAAGCTTTCTTT. Its translation: CAISVGTATEAFF.

J is TRBJ2-7 and V is TRBV7-8; a weak D match, TRBD2 (5 bases). CDR3 length: 17 amino acids. Between the trimmed V and J ends, which lost 1 base and 2 bases, there was a span of 18 bases. Germline values: CDR1 SGHVS, CDR2 FQNEAQ. The chain's CDR3 is CASSLDTAGGRAYEQYV. CDR3 coding DNA: TGTGCCAGCAGCTTAGATACTGCGGGCGGCCGGGCCTACGAGCAGTACGTC.

This clone was counted a few times. CDR3 amino acids: CASRIDRLTGNTIYF. CDR3 DNA sequence: TGTGCCAGCAGAATTGACAGGCTAACTGGAAACACCATATATTTT. V and J are TRBV6-5 and TRBJ1-3; possible D gene TRBD1, 6 bases. The germline V gene encodes CDR1 MNHEY and CDR2 SVGAGI. Trimming pared 6 bases from V and 2 bases from J, leaving 14 bases between. The length of the CDR3 is 15 residues.

V usage is TRBV27 and J usage is TRBJ1-5; 8 positions agree with TRBD1. Germline values: CDR1 MNHEY, CDR2 SMNVEV (reference sequence). CDR3 size: 16 residues. V shed 2 bases, J shed 1 base, and the junction held 4 bases outside the gene matches. CDR3 in DNA: TGTGCCAGCAGTTTAGCCCAGGGGGCGAGCAATCAGCCCCAGCATTTT. Protein: CASSLAQGASNQPQHF.

The sample holds a few counts of this clone. The rearrangement links TRBV7-9 to TRBJ2-3; D ambiguous. Germline V lookup: CDR1 SEHNR, CDR2 FQNEAQ (reference sequence). Trimming took 5 bases from V and 0 from J, leaving 6 bases between them. This CDR3 contains 13 residues. The CDR3 reads CASSATSTDTQYF. The CDR3 DNA reads TGTGCCAGCAGCGCGACTAGCACAGATACGCAGTATTTT.

A few counts support this clone. This chain links TRBV19 with TRBJ2-3; TRBD2 aligns across 11 bases. Germline CDR1 and CDR2: LNHDA and SQIVND (reference sequence). There are 16 residues in the CDR3. Germline trimming cut 4 bases from V and 5 bases from J; bases unmatched to any gene: 8. The chain's CDR3 is CASSTVLAGDGDTQYF. CDR3 sequence (DNA): TGTGCCAGTAGTACTGTACTAGCGGGGGACGGAGATACGCAGTATTTT.